This T cell receptor (beta chain) was captured by sequencing in a study of blood T cell repertoires in COVID-19. Study overall: Whether acute or convalescent, the COVID-19 samples came from the United States, Italy and Spain.

This CDR3 has 14 amino acids. The V and J ends lost 4 bases and 2 bases respectively, with 11 bases between them. Germline assignment: CDR1 MNHEY and CDR2 SMNVEV (reference sequence). Per the original data handling: By means of reference gene primer amplification, nucleated cell counts were estimated. Profiled with immunoSEQ multiplex PCR; TCRdb holds only in-frame clones, not every one. Clone size and V and J calls were adopted from that table, with D and trimming inferred from the DNA. The sample consists of some 270,000 clones, roughly 88% of them appearing once. The chain uses TRBV27 and TRBJ1-2; the D gene is possibly TRBD1 (6 bases). The TCR originated in a woman over 75 with COVID-19, enrolled during active disease. Specimen: peripheral blood. DNA for the CDR3: TGTGCCAGCAGTTACAGGGACGCGAACTATGGCTACACCTTC. This gives the protein CASSYRDANYGYTF.